The sequence of this TCR beta chain was determined in a study of blood T cell repertoires in COVID-19. The table came from immunoSEQ multiplex PCR; TCRdb's copy has only in-frame clones and leaves some out. The sample carries about 160,000 clones, roughly 89% recorded once. Germline-derived CDR1 and CDR2 are MDHEN and SYDVKM. The V and J ends lost 2 bases and 4 bases respectively, with 11 bases between them. The CDR3 has 14 amino acids. The TCR originated in a woman aged 55-70 years who had recovered from COVID-19. The chain carries TRBV28 and TRBJ1-1, with D maybe TRBD1 (5 bases). The sample consisted of peripheral blood. The CDR3 is CASSLVGAGTEAFF. CDR3 sequence (DNA): TGTGCCAGCAGTTTAGTAGGGGCTGGCACTGAAGCTTTCTTT. Using reference TRBV28 and TRBJ1-1 for the parts outside the CDR3, the full variable domain is DVKVTQSSRYLVKRTGEKVFLECVQDMDHENMFWYRQDPGLGLRLIYFSYDVKMKEKGDIPEGYSVSREKKERFSLILESASTNQTSMYLCASSLVGAGTEAFFGQGTRLTVV.